One sample yielded the 29 T cell receptor beta chains listed below, sequenced in a study of blood T cells in healthy people across ages. Alongside a J-beta primer mix, a sample-barcoded 5' primer served in a second PCR lasting about 7 to 11 cycles. A single record per CDR3 protein comes from TCRdb applying MiXCR to the 5' RACE reads. The data show under 1,100,000 distinct CDR3 sequences, approximately 25% seen once. Separately, the same data were catalogued under a study of T cells of mothers and their children.

The sample taken for sequencing was blood. The receptors were gathered from a girl aged 2 to 9 in good health.

This clonotype was seen more than once but under ten times. The J gene is TRBJ2-5, the V gene TRBV4-2, with unresolved D. The DNA end is a closer match to TRBJ2-7, so the J assignment may be wrong. Looked up from germline, CDR1 is LGHNA and CDR2 is YNFKEQ. The CDR3 loop spans 13 amino acids. The chain's CDR3 is CASSQGGDSEQYF. CDR3 coding DNA: TGTGCCAGCAGCCAAGGAGGTGATAGCGAGCAGTACTTC.

This clonotype was detected only a few times. J is TRBJ1-2 and V is TRBV11-2; maybe TRBD1 (6 bases). This CDR3 is built from 16 residues. V lost 1 base and J lost 3, with 15 bases in between. The germline V gene encodes CDR1 SGHAT and CDR2 FQNNGV. CDR3 in amino acids: CASSLGAGVFHYGYTF. Written as DNA, the CDR3 is TGTGCCAGCAGCTTAGGGGCAGGGGTCTTTCACTATGGCTACACCTTC.

This clonotype was seen more than once but under ten times. V is TRBV5-1 and J is TRBJ1-2; D unresolved. Germline CDR1 is SGHRS and CDR2 is YFSETQ. The CDR3 is made up of 14 amino acids. V shed 0 bases and J shed 8 bases, with 14 bases lying between them. In DNA form, the CDR3 reads TGCGCCAGCAGCTTGGGGCTTCAGGTGGGAGGCTACACCTTC. This gives the protein CASSLGLQVGGYTF.

This clonotype was found a few times. The chain links TRBV4-3 to TRBJ2-7; D not certain. V lost 0 bases to trimming and J lost 2 bases, with 8 bases between them. This CDR3 spans 14 amino acids. Germline CDR1 LGHNA, CDR2 YSLEER. In DNA, the CDR3 is TGCGCCAGCAGCCAAGAAAACACCGCCTACGAGCAGTACTTC. Encoded protein: CASSQENTAYEQYF.

The chain is built from TRBV29-1 and TRBJ1-1; TRBD1 aligns across 8 bases. This CDR3 has 12 amino acids. The V and J ends lost 7 bases and 6 bases, in that order; junction bases with no gene match: 7. The germline V gene encodes CDR1 SQVTM and CDR2 ANQGSEA. The CDR3 DNA is TGCAGCGGGGAGATACAGGGGGCTGAAGCTTTCTTT. Its translation is CSGEIQGAEAFF.

Only a few counts were recorded for this clonotype. The chain couples TRBV7-2 to TRBJ2-7, with 12 positions matching TRBD2. V was clipped by 1 base and J by 6 bases; unmatched bases: 13. This CDR3 spans 18 amino acids. Looked up from germline, CDR1 is SGHTA and CDR2 is FQGNSA. In DNA form, the CDR3 reads TGTGCCAGCAGCTTAGGGGGAGCGGGGCTAGCGGGAGGGTTCGAGCAGTACTTC. This gives the protein CASSLGGAGLAGGFEQYF.

The chain uses TRBV7-9 and TRBJ2-4; D not certain. Trimming pared 5 bases from V and 4 bases from J, leaving 12 bases between. Germline V gives CDR1 SEHNR, CDR2 FQNEAQ (reference sequence). This CDR3 is built from 14 residues. The DNA of the CDR3 is TGTGCCAGCAGCCCGCCGACTCCTAAAAACATTCAGTACTTC. Protein product: CASSPPTPKNIQYF.

This CDR3 is CASSLSPAAEDEKLFF. The CDR3 region has the DNA TGTGCCAGCAGCTTATCCCCGGCGGCGGAGGATGAAAAACTGTTTTTT. V gene TRBV7-9 combines with J gene TRBJ1-4, with D unclear. The germline V gene has CDR1 SEHNR and CDR2 FQNEAQ (reference sequence). The CDR3 runs 16 residues. Trimming took off 2 bases at V and 6 bases at J, with 16 bases between the two ends.

V gene TRBV7-2 combines with J gene TRBJ1-3; unclear D gene. The CDR3 runs to 14 residues. The V end was cut by 3 bases, the J end by 2 bases, with 8 bases between. From germline, CDR1 is SGHTA and CDR2 FQGNSA. The CDR3 DNA reads TGTGCCAGCAGCTTCTGGGGTGCTGGAAACACCATATATTTT. It translates to CASSFWGAGNTIYF.

This clonotype was seen only once. Written as DNA, the CDR3 is TGTGCCAGCAGCGAAGTAGCTGCCGAATACAATGAGCAGTTCTTC. Its translation is CASSEVAAEYNEQFF. The rearrangement joins TRBV4-2 to TRBJ2-1; D unresolved. Looked up from germline, CDR1 is LGHNA and CDR2 is YNFKEQ. The CDR3 consists of 15 residues. V was clipped by 5 bases and J by 4 bases, with 15 bases between them.

This clonotype was picked up a small number of times. The CDR3 region is CSARDQGIYGYTF. The DNA for the CDR3 is TGCAGTGCTAGAGATCAGGGAATCTATGGCTACACCTTC. V is TRBV20-1 and J is TRBJ1-2, with D possibly being TRBD1 (5 bases). Germline-derived CDR1 and CDR2 are DFQATT and SNEGSKA (reference sequence). Trimming removed 0 bases at V and 4 bases at J, with 9 bases between. The CDR3 has 13 residues.

The sample holds a few counts of this clonotype. The chain couples TRBV20-1 to TRBJ2-7; 12 bases agree with TRBD1. Germline trimming cut 1 base from V and 7 bases from J; bases unmatched to any gene: 8. CDR3 size: 15 residues. CDR1 DFQATT and CDR2 SNEGSKA come from the germline V gene (reference sequence). Here the CDR3 DNA reads TGCAGTGCTAGAGGGGACAGGGGGCTCACGGGGGAGCAGTACTTC. Translated: CSARGDRGLTGEQYF.

This clonotype was detected only a few times. This chain connects TRBV29-1 to TRBJ2-3, with 8 bases that match TRBD2. CDR1 and CDR2 from the germline V gene are SQVTM and ANQGSEA. The CDR3 spans 14 residues. With V trimmed by 0 bases and J by 5 bases, 4 bases remained unmatched. For the CDR3, the DNA is TGCAGCGTTGAAGATCTTAGCGGGAAAGATACGCAGTATTTT. This translates into CSVEDLSGKDTQYF.

The rearrangement joins TRBV29-1 to TRBJ1-1; 7 bases are shared with TRBD1. Trimming took 4 bases from V and 11 from J; bases not matched to a gene: 19. The CDR3 runs 15 residues. The germline V gene has CDR1 SQVTM and CDR2 ANQGSEA. In nucleotides, the CDR3 is TGCAGCGTTGCCTCCCGACTGGACAGGCTCCGAGGGGCTTTCTTT. This encodes CSVASRLDRLRGAFF.

This clonotype showed up just a few times. This chain uses TRBV3-1 with TRBJ2-5; D is ambiguous. The J call may be faulty, since TRBJ2-1 better matches the DNA end. Germline V gene lookup returns CDR1 LGHDT and CDR2 YNNKEL (reference sequence). The CDR3 is 16 residues long. This chain's CDR3 is CASSQTRPATYNEQFF. The CDR3 nucleotides are TGTGCCAGCAGCCAAACCCGCCCAGCAACATACAATGAGCAGTTCTTC.

The chain recombines TRBV20-1 with TRBJ2-5, with 12 bases that match TRBD2. The CDR3 is 16 residues long. Germline V lookup: CDR1 DFQATT, CDR2 SNEGSKA (reference sequence). J was trimmed by 0 bases and V by 6 bases; bases with no gene match: 8. CDR3 protein: CSAGRTSGMYQETQYF. The DNA of the CDR3 is TGCAGTGCAGGGCGGACTAGCGGGATGTACCAAGAGACCCAGTACTTC.

V usage is TRBV7-8 and J usage is TRBJ2-1; D is possibly TRBD1 or TRBD2 (7 bases each). Trimming stripped 4 bases from V and 2 bases from J, with 18 bases between. The germline V gene has CDR1 SGHVS and CDR2 FQNEAQ. The CDR3 loop spans 17 amino acids. The CDR3 nucleotides are TGTGCCAGCAGCTCGATCTTGACAGGGAGGGCCTACAATGAGCAGTTCTTC. The encoded protein is CASSSILTGRAYNEQFF.

The rearrangement links TRBV29-1 to TRBJ2-1, with 11 bases fitting TRBD2. The CDR3 length is 15 residues. From germline, CDR1 is SQVTM and CDR2 ANQGSEA. V dropped 4 bases and J dropped 1; count of bases not matched to a gene: 3. CDR3 DNA: TGCAGCGTTGGCCGACTAGCGGGGTCCTACAATGAGCAGTTCTTC. Protein product: CSVGRLAGSYNEQFF.

This clonotype has only a few counts. The chain uses TRBV16 and TRBJ1-2; 7 nucleotides match TRBD1. V shed 1 base and J 8 bases; nucleotides not matched to a gene: 7. CDR3 length: 14 residues. CDR1 KGHSY and CDR2 FQNENV come from the germline V gene. The CDR3 nucleotides read TGTGCCAGCAGCCAATTTACAGGGGCGCGCGGCTACACCTTC. This encodes CASSQFTGARGYTF. The whole variable domain, remainder taken from reference TRBV16 and TRBJ1-2, is GEEVAQTPKHLVRGEGQKAKLYCAPIKGHSYVFWYQQVLKNEFKFLISFQNENVFDETGMPKERFSAKCLPNSPCSLEIQATKLEDSAVYFCASSQFTGARGYTFGSGTRLTVV.

With respect to this clonotype: The DNA is left out, because the CDR3 cannot be placed on it with certainty; the CDR3 is given as TCRdb lists it. The rearrangement uses TRBV9 and TRBJ2-6. The CDR3 is 14 residues long, ends included. Per the germline V gene, CDR1 is SGDLS and CDR2 is YYNGEE. The CDR3: CASSVASGANVLTF.

This clonotype has a handful of counts. This chain joins TRBV7-3 and TRBJ2-5; no clear D gene. Trimming pared 1 base from V and 5 bases from J, leaving 8 bases between. The CDR3 spans 13 residues. Germline V gene data show CDR1 as SGHTA and CDR2 as FQGTGA. CDR3 in DNA: TGTGCCAGCAGCTTAAGCACTCGGGAGACCCAGTACTTC. Its protein product is CASSLSTRETQYF.

DNA for the CDR3: TGTGCCAGCAGCTGGGGGACACTAGCGAACACCGGGGAGCTGTTTTTT. Amino acids: CASSWGTLANTGELFF. The chain has TRBV5-6 and TRBJ2-2, with TRBD1 as a possible D gene (6 bases). Germline V gene lookup returns CDR1 SGHDT and CDR2 YYEEEE. Trimming stripped 3 bases from V and 0 bases from J, with 12 bases between. The CDR3 is made up of 16 amino acids.

This clonotype was observed a handful of times. This chain connects TRBV29-1 to TRBJ2-7; TRBD2 matches 13 bases. This CDR3 spans 14 amino acids. From germline, CDR1 is SQVTM and CDR2 ANQGSEA. The junction had 5 bases not matched to a gene; V was cut back by 6 bases and J by 3 bases. The CDR3 coding sequence is TGCAGCGTGAGCGGACTAGCGGGAGACTACGAGCAGTACTTC. Protein product: CSVSGLAGDYEQYF.

This clonotype was counted between two and nine times. The chain is built from TRBV7-2 and TRBJ2-5; D uncertain. V shed 2 bases and J shed 5 bases, with 12 bases lying between them. Germline-derived CDR1 and CDR2 are SGHTA and FQGNSA. This CDR3 comprises 14 residues. In DNA form, the CDR3 reads TGTGCCAGCAGCTTAAGAGGATATGTGGAGACCCAGTACTTC. As protein: CASSLRGYVETQYF. Looking up the rest from reference TRBV7-2 and TRBJ2-5 gives the full variable domain: GAGVSQSPSNKVTEKGKDVELRCDPISGHTALYWYRQSLGQGLEFLIYFQGNSAPDKSGLPSDRFSAERTGGSVSTLTIQRTQQEDSAVYLCASSLRGYVETQYFGPGTRLLVL.

This clonotype was found a few times. J is TRBJ2-1 and V is TRBV27, with D possibly being TRBD2 (5 bases). Germline-derived CDR1 and CDR2 are MNHEY and SMNVEV (reference sequence). The CDR3 spans 14 residues. V lost 3 bases and J lost 0, with 6 bases in between. For the CDR3, the DNA is TGTGCCAGCAGTTTTAGCGCCTCCTACAATGAGCAGTTCTTC. It specifies CASSFSASYNEQFF.

The CDR3 protein is CASSEPGDKAFF. The CDR3 DNA is TGCGCCAGCAGCGAACCAGGGGATAAAGCTTTCTTT. V gene TRBV5-1 combines with J gene TRBJ1-1; D is possibly TRBD1 (6 bases). The germline V gene encodes CDR1 SGHRS and CDR2 YFSETQ. The CDR3 runs 12 residues. V was trimmed by 4 bases and J by 9 bases, leaving 13 bases between them.

Notes on this clonotype: Its ends do not fully match the called genes, so a read error is possible. The chain has TRBV6-1 and TRBJ2-5, with D uncertain. The CDR3 is made up of 15 amino acids. Germline lookup yields CDR1 MNHNS and CDR2 SASEGT. The CDR3 nucleotides read TGTGCCAGCAGGGTTGCCCCACTATCCTACAATGAGCAGCTCTTC. Translated: CASRVAPLSYNEQLF.

This clonotype was detected only a few times. The V gene is TRBV20-1, the J gene TRBJ2-5; 7 nucleotides line up with TRBD1. The CDR3 spans 14 residues. J gave up 2 bases and V 0 bases, and 3 bases lay outside the gene matches. CDR1 is DFQATT and CDR2 is SNEGSKA in the germline V gene (reference sequence). For the CDR3, the DNA is TGCAGTGCTAGAGATCCGGGACAGCAAGAGACCCAGTACTTC. Protein: CSARDPGQQETQYF.

V and J are TRBV28 and TRBJ2-1; tentative D call: TRBD1 (6 bases). The V gene lost 6 bases and the J gene lost 4 bases, with 13 bases spanning the gap. Germline assignment: CDR1 MDHEN and CDR2 SYDVKM. This CDR3 is 14 amino acids long. CDR3 nucleotide sequence: TGTGCCAGCAGCCAGACAGGTTTTTACAATGAGCAGTTCTTC. This codes for CASSQTGFYNEQFF.